This is a list of T cell receptor beta chains from one sample in a study of response to subunit inactivated influenza vaccine. In TCRdb, the RT-PCR reads were re-called with MiXCR into one record per CDR3 protein. Here the sample spans about 480,000 distinct CDR3 sequences, under 15% being singletons. This sample comprised PBMCs from blood, obtained 40 to 50 days after vaccination. These receptors were taken from a man aged 50 or older who received an inactivated influenza vaccine. Each CDR3 is given with its conserved first and last residue. The order of the fields is D gene, clone size, CDR3 length, J gene, V gene, CDR3 DNA, CDR3 protein. D genes are given only for firm matches. The size of a clone is reported for some rows only, either as once, few or many, or as a class for expanded clones.

TRBD2 many 13 TRBJ2-7 TRBV5-5 TGTGCCAGCATCGGGACTAGAGCCTACGAGCAGTACTTC CASIGTRAYEQYF
TRBD2 NA 17 TRBJ2-3 TRBV28 TGTGCCAGCAGTTTCCGGACTAGCGGGGGGGCCTGGGATACGCAGTATTTT CASSFRTSGGAWDTQYF
TRBD2 few 16 TRBJ2-1 TRBV20-1 TGCAGTGCTAGTGAAGGCGGGAGGGGGGACTACAATGAGCAGTTCTTC CSASEGGRGDYNEQFF
TRBD2 NA 15 TRBJ2-5 TRBV25-1 TGTGCCAGCAGTGAGACTAGCGGGGGAGGAGAGACCCAGTACTTC CASSETSGGGETQYF
TRBD1 many 15 TRBJ2-7 TRBV11-2 TGTGCCAGCAGGCTCATCCGGGACAGGGGAGGCGAGCAGTACTTC CASRLIRDRGGEQYF
TRBD1 NA 18 TRBJ2-7 TRBV4-3 TGCGCCAGCAGCCAAGATGAACAAGGGACAGGGGGCTCCTACGAGGAGTACTTC CASSQDEQGTGGSYEEYF
NA few 18 TRBJ1-1 TRBV11-2 TGTGCCAGCAGCTCCCCCATCTTGAGAAGGGGAATGAACACTGAAGCTTTCTTT CASSSPILRRGMNTEAFF
NA many 13 TRBJ1-1 TRBV19 TGTGCCAGTACTTGGAGGGTGGACACTGAAGCTTTCTTT CASTWRVDTEAFF
NA NA 14 TRBJ1-1 TRBV9 TGTGCCAGCAGCGGTGGGTTGGAGAACACTGAAGCTTTCTTT CASSGGLENTEAFF
NA NA 16 TRBJ2-3 TRBV7-9 TGTGCCAGCAGCTTTTCCGGGGGCCCATCCACAGATACGCAGTATTTT CASSFSGGPSTDTQYF
TRBD2 NA 16 TRBJ2-7 TRBV11-2 TGTGCCAGCAGCTACAATAGAGCGGGAAGCTCATACGAGCAGTACTTC CASSYNRAGSSYEQYF
NA NA 16 TRBJ2-7 TRBV4-2 TGTGCCAGCAGCCAAGAGGGGGGTTACAGCTCCTACGAGCAGTACTTC CASSQEGGYSSYEQYF
NA few 13 TRBJ2-5 TRBV20-1 TGCAGTGCTTGGGATTCAAGTATCAGGACCCAGTACTTC CSAWDSSIRTQYF
TRBD1 once 16 TRBJ2-7 TRBV28 TGTGCCAGCAGCCTCCAGCCCGGACAGGGAAAGTACGAGCAGTACTTC CASSLQPGQGKYEQYF
TRBD2 few 15 TRBJ2-1 TRBV7-8 TGTGCCAGCAGCTTAGTGGTAGCGGGATACAATGAGCAGTTCTTC CASSLVVAGYNEQFF
NA NA 14 TRBJ2-3 TRBV7-8 TGTGCCAGCAGCTTAAATATCGGGACAGATACGCAGTATTTT CASSLNIGTDTQYF
TRBD1 NA 17 TRBJ2-1 TRBV7-9 TGTGCCAGCAGCTCGTTCTCGGACAGGGTAAGGAGCAATGAGCAGTTCTTC CASSSFSDRVRSNEQFF
NA few 17 TRBJ2-4 TRBV10-3 TGTGCCATCAGTGAGTCCCCGCCCCCAGTAGCCAAAAACATTCAGTACTTC CAISESPPPVAKNIQYF
TRBD2 many 14 TRBJ2-3 TRBV29-1 TGCAGCGCCTTCGCTAGCGGGAGGACAGATACGCAGTATTTT CSAFASGRTDTQYF
NA NA 15 TRBJ2-5 TRBV6-1 TGTGCCACCTCCTTTGTGGGGCAGGGAAAAGAGACCCAGTACTTC CATSFVGQGKETQYF
TRBD2 NA 15 TRBJ2-1 TRBV12-3/TRBV12-4 TGTGCCAGCACCCTACTAGCGGGGGGGAACAATGAGCAGTTCTTC CASTLLAGGNNEQFF
NA NA 14 TRBJ2-5 TRBV12-3/TRBV12-4 TGTGCCAGCACACATAGCGGCCAAGAAGAGACCCAGTACTTC CASTHSGQEETQYF
NA NA 13 TRBJ1-5 TRBV5-6 TGTGCCAGCAGCACCGGCGTAGGGCAGCCCCAGCATTTT CASSTGVGQPQHF
NA once 14 TRBJ2-5 TRBV7-9 TGTGCCAGCAGCTTAGACCCTGTCTGGGAGACCCAGTACTTC CASSLDPVWETQYF
NA few 11 TRBJ2-7 TRBV30 TGTGCCTGGAGTGTCGCCTACGAGCAGTACTTC CAWSVAYEQYF
NA few 12 TRBJ2-7 TRBV6-1 TGTGCCAGCAGTGCCCCTGACAACCAGCAGTACTTC CASSAPDNQQYF
NA NA 15 TRBJ2-2 TRBV10-3 TGTGCCATCAGTGAGTCGCGGGGTGTAACCGGGGAGCTGTTTTTT CAISESRGVTGELFF
TRBD2 NA 17 TRBJ2-1 TRBV5-4 TGTGCCAGCAGAACGGGGAACCTAGCGGGAATCCACAATGAGCAGTTCTTC CASRTGNLAGIHNEQFF
NA NA 16 TRBJ2-5 TRBV4-2 TGTGCCAGCAGCCAAGATCGGGTCGGGGGCCAAGAGACCCAGTACTTC CASSQDRVGGQETQYF
NA NA 15 TRBJ2-7 TRBV4-3 TGCGCCAGCAGCCCCGGTCACAGCAGCTCCTACGAGCAGTACTTC CASSPGHSSSYEQYF
NA once 14 TRBJ2-7 TRBV12-3/TRBV12-4 TGTGCCAGCAGTGAGACATGGGGAACCTACGAGCAGTACTTC CASSETWGTYEQYF
NA once 14 TRBJ2-5 TRBV20-1 TGCAGTGCTAGAGGGGACGGGGGTTGGGAGACCCAGTACTTC CSARGDGGWETQYF
NA NA 15 TRBJ2-2 TRBV7-9 TGTGCCAGCAGCTTATACGGATTCAACACCGGGGAGCTGTTTTTT CASSLYGFNTGELFF
TRBD1 NA 14 TRBJ2-1 TRBV25-1 TGTGCCAGCAGTGAAGGGACAGGGTGGTTCGTGCAGTTCTTC CASSEGTGWFVQFF
NA NA 16 TRBJ2-3 TRBV5-5 TGTGCCAGCAGCTCCGGGACCGATGCATTTGGAGATACGCAGTATTTT CASSSGTDAFGDTQYF
NA NA 14 TRBJ1-1 TRBV3-1 TGTGCCAGCAGCCGCGCCGGGGGAAACACTGAAGCTTTCTTT CASSRAGGNTEAFF
NA NA 12 TRBJ2-3 TRBV3-1 TGTGCCAGCAGCCTCCCTAGAGGGAGGCAGTATTTT CASSLPRGRQYF
NA few 13 TRBJ1-5 TRBV20-1 TGCAGCTGCTCAAGGTGGAGCAATCAGCCCCAGCATTTT CSCSRWSNQPQHF
NA NA 20 TRBJ2-3 TRBV20-1 TGCAGTGCTATGATCCTTTCTTTGGCCTCATTGGGCGGAGGCACAGATACGCAGTATTTT CSAMILSLASLGGGTDTQYF
TRBD2 many 14 TRBJ2-1 TRBV24-1 TGTGCCACCAGTGCAGCGGGAGTTCCTAATGAGCAGTTCTTC CATSAAGVPNEQFF